One and the same sample provided the 5 T cell receptor beta chains below, sequenced in a study of shared clonotypes between healthy human individuals (TCRdb year 2020). CD8 naive samples consisted of CD45RO-negative cells that were positively selected for CCR7, yielding a CD45RA+CCR7+ population without TemRA cells. The receptor library was made with the immunoSEQ multiplex PCR assay. TCRdb provides this immuneACCESS table in a form limited to in-frame rearrangements. Some clones are lacking; in checked studies, under half of them reflect an unresolved V gene, and why the rest are absent is not known. The sample records around 2.1 million clones, about 92% of which are singletons. Jointly, the top ten make up under 2% of the sample. The sample was naive CD8+ T cells from PBMCs. The sample's cell subset or site label is to be understood as: CD45RA+CCR7+. These receptors all stem from a man aged 18 to 30 in good health. Some clones in this sample may be carry-over from other donors' samples.

The genes are TRBV9 and TRBJ2-2; D not certain. Germline values: CDR1 SGDLS, CDR2 YYNGEE. Trimming pared 3 bases from V and 0 bases from J, leaving 12 bases between. The CDR3 runs 16 residues. The CDR3 loop is CASSESGTSNTGELFF. As DNA, the CDR3 is TGTGCCAGCAGCGAATCTGGCACTTCGAACACCGGGGAGCTGTTTTTT.

The chain recombines TRBV27 with TRBJ1-3; D not certain. Trimming took 4 bases from V and 2 from J, leaving 9 bases between them. Germline lookup yields CDR1 MNHEY and CDR2 SMNVEV (reference sequence). The CDR3 runs 14 residues. The CDR3 spells CASSYRGTGNTIYF. The CDR3 region has the DNA TGTGCCAGCAGTTATAGAGGGACTGGAAACACCATATATTTT.

About this clone itself: Different DNA sequences within this sample yield the same CDR3. V usage is TRBV19 and J usage is TRBJ1-2, with 7 bases that match TRBD1. V shed 3 bases, J shed 4 bases, and the junction held 5 bases outside the gene matches. CDR1 and CDR2 (germline): LNHDA, SQIVND (reference sequence). The length of the CDR3 is 14 residues. The CDR3 protein is CASSITGAGYGYTF. CDR3 DNA: TGTGCCAGTAGTATTACAGGGGCGGGCTATGGCTACACCTTC. Looking up the rest from reference TRBV19 and TRBJ1-2 gives the full variable domain: DGGITQSPKYLFRKEGQNVTLSCEQNLNHDAMYWYRQDPGQGLRLIYYSQIVNDFQKGDIAEGYSVSREKKESFPLTVTSAQKNPTAFYLCASSITGAGYGYTFGSGTRLTVV.

V is TRBV4-1 and J is TRBJ2-7, with 10 bases aligning to TRBD1. With 5 bases clipped from V and 6 bases from J, the junction kept 4 bases outside the gene matches. The CDR3 sequence is 13 residues long. Germline CDR1 and CDR2: MGHRA and YSYEKL. CDR3 in DNA: TGCGCCAGCAGCGAGACAGGGGGCTCCGAGCAGTACTTC. This sequence encodes CASSETGGSEQYF.

The chain joins TRBV13 to TRBJ2-1, with 7 bases fitting TRBD2. The germline CDR1 and CDR2 sequences are PRHDT and FYEKMQ (reference sequence). Germline trimming cut 0 bases from V and 0 bases from J; bases unmatched to any gene: 5. This CDR3 region has 17 residues. The DNA of the CDR3 is TGTGCCAGCAGCTTAGGTCGCCGCGGGAGCTCCTACAATGAGCAGTTCTTC. As protein: CASSLGRRGSSYNEQFF.